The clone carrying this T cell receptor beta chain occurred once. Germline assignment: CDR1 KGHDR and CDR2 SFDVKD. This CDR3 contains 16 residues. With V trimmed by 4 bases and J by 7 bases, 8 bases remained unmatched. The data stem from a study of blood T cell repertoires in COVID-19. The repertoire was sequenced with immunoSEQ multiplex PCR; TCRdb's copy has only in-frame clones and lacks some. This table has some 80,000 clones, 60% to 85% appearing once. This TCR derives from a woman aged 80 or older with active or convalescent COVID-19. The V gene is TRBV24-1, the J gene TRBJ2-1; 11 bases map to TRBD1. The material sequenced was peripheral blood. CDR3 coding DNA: TGTGCCACCAGTGACCCCGGGACAGGGGGAACAAATGAGCAGTTCTTC. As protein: CATSDPGTGGTNEQFF.